These 2 T cell receptor beta chains share one sample of origin, sequenced in a study of regulatory T cells in long-lasting Graves disease. Time point defined: newly diagnosed GD, antithyroid drugs for less than 3 months. PBMC RNA was the source of the TCR library. Through Arm-PCR of CDR3 regions and iRepertoire HTBI primers, TCR beta libraries were built. In TCRdb, the multiplex PCR reads were re-called with MiXCR into one record per CDR3 protein. There are 300,000 to 400,000 distinct CDR3 sequences in the sample; over 15% occur only once, and 25% to 30% lies in the top ten. These data were also filed under a second study, of T cells in Graves' hyperthyroidism and ophthalmopathy.

The sequences come from peripheral blood mononuclear cells (PBMCs), collected at new diagnosis, from a patient treated with antithyroid drugs. The receptors shown here come from a man aged 35 to 55 with Graves disease.

On this clonotype itself: This may be a read error: a much more frequent sequence differs by one nucleotide. The chain couples TRBV6-2 or TRBV6-3 to TRBJ2-3, with a possible D match to TRBD1 (5 bases). From germline, CDR1 is MNHEY and CDR2 SVGEGT. Trimming stripped 1 base from V and 8 bases from J, with 16 bases between. The CDR3 contains 15 residues. The CDR3 DNA follows: TGTGCCAGCAGTTACTGGGGCAGGGTGGCAGGTACGCAGTATTTT. This encodes CASSYWGRVAGTQYF.

J is TRBJ2-3 and V is TRBV6-1; D may be TRBD1 (6 bases). Trimming took off 6 bases at V and 2 bases at J, with 9 bases between the two ends. Germline CDR1 is MNHNS and CDR2 is SASEGT. CDR3 size: 13 residues. The CDR3, as DNA: TGTGCCAGCAGAAACAGGGCCACAGATACGCAGTATTTT. It specifies CASRNRATDTQYF.